The 26 T cell receptor beta chains listed next were all sequenced from one sample in a study of early T cells in non-severe SARS-CoV-2 infection. TCRdb reanalysed the 5' RACE reads using MiXCR and keeps one entry per CDR3 protein. The sample lists tens of thousands of distinct CDR3 sequences, 10% to 15% occurring once. The source was whole blood, collected at baseline. These receptors were taken from an adult who was a healthcare worker with PCR-confirmed SARS-CoV-2 infection or an uninfected control (not recorded which).

This clonotype was seen more than once but under ten times. The rearrangement links TRBV20-1 to TRBJ1-1; 11 bases align to TRBD1. The trim removed 6 bases at V and 3 bases at J, leaving 6 bases unmatched. Germline lookup yields CDR1 DFQATT and CDR2 SNEGSKA (reference sequence). The CDR3 runs 14 residues. The CDR3 region has the DNA TGCAGTGCGACTACGGACAGGGGGCACACTGAAGCTTTCTTT. Protein sequence: CSATTDRGHTEAFF.

This clonotype occurred many times. The CDR3 DNA is TGTGCCAGCACCGCGGCTAGCGGGAGCTCCTACGAGCAGTACTTC. Translating it yields CASTAASGSSYEQYF. V is TRBV12-3 or TRBV12-4 and J is TRBJ2-7; 10 positions match TRBD2. CDR3 size: 15 residues. After removal of 7 bases from V and 0 bases from J, the junction contained 6 bases not matched to a gene.

This clonotype has a handful of counts. This chain connects TRBV5-4 to TRBJ2-7, with D tentatively TRBD1 (6 bases). The CDR3 has 14 residues. CDR1 SGHNT and CDR2 YYREEE come from the germline V gene (reference sequence). V shed 0 bases and J shed 5 bases, with 12 bases lying between them. CDR3 in amino acids: CASSLGQGYNEQYF. The CDR3 DNA sequence: TGTGCCAGCAGCTTGGGGCAGGGGTATAACGAGCAGTACTTC.

V gene TRBV11-2 combines with J gene TRBJ2-2, with no clear D. The length of the CDR3 is 14 residues. CDR1 is SGHAT and CDR2 is FQNNGV in the germline V gene. Trimming left V 7 bases short and J 6 bases short, with 15 bases between. CDR3 in DNA: TGTGCCAGCACCAGGAGCACCTACCCCGGGGAGCTGTTTTTT. Its translation: CASTRSTYPGELFF.

Only a few counts were recorded for this clonotype. The chain recombines TRBV28 with TRBJ1-1; possible D gene TRBD1, 5 bases. V was pared by 10 bases and J by 5 bases, with 11 bases between. This CDR3 has 11 residues. The germline CDR1 and CDR2 sequences are MDHEN and SYDVKM. CDR3 DNA: TGTGCCATCCGTGGGGGGACTGAAGCTTTCTTT. The encoded protein is CAIRGGTEAFF. Together with reference TRBV28 and TRBJ1-1, the CDR3 gives the full variable domain: DVKVTQSSRYLVKRTGEKVFLECVQDMDHENMFWYRQDPGLGLRLIYFSYDVKMKEKGDIPEGYSVSREKKERFSLILESASTNQTSMYLCAIRGGTEAFFGQGTRLTVV.

This clonotype was counted many times. The V call is TRBV12-3 or TRBV12-4, the J call TRBJ2-7; TRBD2 agrees at 9 bases. Trimming cost V 1 base and J 6 bases; bases outside gene matches: 7. The CDR3 sequence is 15 residues long. The DNA for the CDR3 is TGTGCCAGCAGTTTAGATGTAGCGGGAGTACCCGAGCAGTACTTC. This gives the protein CASSLDVAGVPEQYF.

This clonotype occurred a few times. This rearrangement joins TRBV7-9 to TRBJ1-5, with no clear D. Trimming removed 2 bases from V and 7 bases from J, with 9 bases in between. The germline CDR1 and CDR2 sequences are SEHNR and FQNEAQ (reference sequence). The CDR3 sequence is 13 residues long. The CDR3 bases are TGTGCCAGCAGCTTATCCGGAGGACAGCCCCAGCATTTT. This translates into CASSLSGGQPQHF.

This sequence joins TRBV10-1 and TRBJ1-1; D not certain. The CDR3 length is 15 residues. The germline V and J ends were trimmed by 2 bases and 0 bases, with 10 bases remaining between them. Per the germline V gene, CDR1 is WNHNN and CDR2 is SYGVQD (reference sequence). The CDR3 here is CASSEASNMNTEAFF. The CDR3, as DNA: TGCGCCAGCAGTGAGGCCTCCAACATGAACACTGAAGCTTTCTTT.

Here the CDR3 reads CASSPPQAKNIQYF. The DNA for the CDR3 is TGTGCCAGCAGCCCTCCCCAAGCCAAAAACATTCAGTACTTC. The rearrangement links TRBV9 to TRBJ2-4; D gene ambiguous. Germline loops: CDR1 SGDLS, CDR2 YYNGEE. CDR3 size: 14 residues. Trimming cost V 4 bases and J 0 bases, with 8 bases left between them.

The chain uses TRBV10-1 and TRBJ2-2; 7 bases line up with TRBD2. With 4 bases clipped from V and 6 bases from J, the junction kept 2 bases outside the gene matches. This CDR3 is 13 amino acids long. The V gene's germline CDR1 is WNHNN and CDR2 SYGVQD (reference sequence). The CDR3 is CASSATSSGELFF. Written as DNA, the CDR3 is TGCGCCAGCAGTGCGACTAGCTCCGGGGAGCTGTTTTTT.

This chain connects TRBV2 to TRBJ2-6; TRBD1 might be the D (5 bases). Deletions cut 6 bases from V and 0 bases from J, with 12 bases between. Germline CDR1 SNHLY, CDR2 FYNNEI. The CDR3 has 16 residues. The CDR3 reads CASRGDGHSGANVLTF. The CDR3 DNA reads TGTGCCAGCAGGGGCGACGGACACTCTGGGGCCAACGTCCTGACTTTC.

This clonotype appeared a few times. The chain is built from TRBV29-1 and TRBJ1-1, with D perhaps TRBD1 (5 bases). Germline loops: CDR1 SQVTM, CDR2 ANQGSEA. The germline V and J ends were trimmed by 7 bases and 1 base, with 10 bases remaining between them. The CDR3 consists of 12 residues. This CDR3 is CSAGDWNTEAFF. CDR3 bases: TGCAGCGCGGGGGATTGGAACACTGAAGCTTTCTTT.

This clonotype was observed at least ten times. The V gene is TRBV9, the J gene TRBJ2-2, with D hard to call. The V gene lost 0 bases and the J gene lost 6 bases, with 12 bases spanning the gap. This CDR3 has 15 amino acids. The germline CDR1 and CDR2 sequences are SGDLS and YYNGEE. The CDR3 loop is CASSVAPQDSGELFF. The CDR3 region has the DNA TGTGCCAGCAGCGTAGCCCCCCAGGATTCCGGGGAGCTGTTTTTT.

This clonotype was counted between two and nine times. V is TRBV7-9 and J is TRBJ1-1; unclear D gene. CDR1 and CDR2 from the germline V gene are SEHNR and FQNEAQ (reference sequence). Trimming stripped 1 base from V and 0 bases from J, with 9 bases between. The CDR3 is made up of 15 amino acids. CDR3 sequence (DNA): TGTGCCAGCAGCTTAGACGCGTCTATGAACACTGAAGCTTTCTTT. It encodes CASSLDASMNTEAFF. The variable domain in full, completed from reference TRBV7-9 and TRBJ1-1, reads DTGVSQNPRHKITKRGQNVTFRCDPISEHNRLYWYRQTLGQGPEFLTYFQNEAQLEKSRLLSDRFSAERPKGSFSTLEIQRTEQGDSAMYLCASSLDASMNTEAFFGQGTRLTVV.

This clonotype was detected a few times. V gene TRBV11-2 combines with J gene TRBJ2-6; no clear D. Germline V lookup: CDR1 SGHAT, CDR2 FQNNGV. Trimming removed 3 bases from V and 0 bases from J, with 9 bases in between. The CDR3 contains 16 residues. The CDR3 DNA reads as TGTGCCAGCAGCTTGCGATCCAGCTCTGGGGCCAACGTCCTGACTTTC. Translated, it gives CASSLRSSSGANVLTF.

This chain joins TRBV4-3 and TRBJ1-4; 10 nucleotides line up with TRBD1. Unmatched junction bases numbered 4, after V lost 4 bases and J lost 5 bases. Germline V gene lookup returns CDR1 LGHNA and CDR2 YSLEER. The CDR3 is 15 amino acids. The CDR3: CASSRAGQGNEKLFF. The CDR3 DNA reads as TGCGCCAGCAGCCGCGCGGGACAGGGGAATGAAAAACTGTTTTTT.

This clonotype appeared once. A read error is possible here, since a much larger clone lies one base away. J is TRBJ2-3 and V is TRBV20-1; 8 bases are a match to TRBD2. The length of the CDR3 is 15 residues. Germline assignment: CDR1 DFQATT and CDR2 SNEGSKA (reference sequence). J gave up 8 bases and V 0 bases, and 10 bases lay outside the gene matches. CDR3 region: CSARDLTGGRGTQYF. The CDR3 region has the DNA TGCAGTGCTAGAGATCTGACGGGGGGGCGCGGTACGCAGTATTTT.

This clonotype is medium-sized within its sample. The gene calls are TRBV20-1 and TRBJ2-7, with no clear D. CDR3 size: 15 residues. Between the trimmed V and J ends, which lost 0 bases and 1 base, there was a span of 13 bases. Per germline, CDR1 DFQATT and CDR2 SNEGSKA (reference sequence). The DNA of the CDR3 is TGCAGTGCTAGAGAAACAGAGAGTCTTTCCTACGAGCAGTACTTC. The encoded protein is CSARETESLSYEQYF.

There are a few counts of this clonotype. The chain joins TRBV28 to TRBJ1-1; 7 nucleotides line up with TRBD1. Germline CDR1 MDHEN, CDR2 SYDVKM. This CDR3 is 14 amino acids long. V lost 8 bases and J lost 9; bases outside the gene matches: 15. The CDR3 is CASLTQGQTFKAFF. As DNA, the CDR3 is TGTGCCAGCCTCACACAGGGACAGACCTTTAAAGCTTTCTTT.

This clonotype was seen a few times. The rearrangement links TRBV30 to TRBJ2-2, with D maybe TRBD2 (5 bases). The germline V gene has CDR1 GTSNPN and CDR2 SVGIG (reference sequence). Between the trimmed V and J ends, which lost 0 bases and 4 bases, there was a span of 6 bases. This CDR3 region has 13 residues. The chain's CDR3 is CAWSVLGTGELFF. DNA of the CDR3: TGTGCCTGGAGTGTACTAGGCACCGGGGAGCTGTTTTTT.

V is TRBV7-9 and J is TRBJ2-1, with 12 bases lining up with TRBD1. V shed 5 bases, J shed 6 bases, and the junction held 14 bases outside the gene matches. The CDR3 extends over 18 amino acids. CDR1 is SEHNR, CDR2 FQNEAQ, per germline (reference sequence). The CDR3 DNA sequence: TGTGCCAGCAGCCCAGGGACAGGGGGCGGTAATCTATCCAATGAGCAGTTCTTC. As protein: CASSPGTGGGNLSNEQFF. The variable domain in full, completed from reference TRBV7-9 and TRBJ2-1, reads DTGVSQNPRHKITKRGQNVTFRCDPISEHNRLYWYRQTLGQGPEFLTYFQNEAQLEKSRLLSDRFSAERPKGSFSTLEIQRTEQGDSAMYLCASSPGTGGGNLSNEQFFGPGTRLTVL.

This chain uses TRBV7-2 with TRBJ2-1; 9 bases fit TRBD1. The CDR3 has 14 amino acids. The junction had 3 bases not matched to a gene; V was cut back by 5 bases and J by 4 bases. Germline V gives CDR1 SGHTA, CDR2 FQGNSA. Here the CDR3 reads CASSDDRGYNEQFF. The DNA for the CDR3 is TGTGCCAGCAGCGATGACAGGGGGTACAATGAGCAGTTCTTC.

This clonotype was detected many times. J is TRBJ2-3 and V is TRBV5-1; TRBD2 matches at 9 bases. Germline V lookup: CDR1 SGHRS, CDR2 YFSETQ. This CDR3 spans 16 amino acids. Losses at the gene ends were 2 bases for V and 3 bases for J; bases not matched to a gene: 7. The CDR3 coding sequence is TGCGCCAGCAGCTTTAGTTCGCTAGCGGGGACAGATACGCAGTATTTT. Translation gives CASSFSSLAGTDTQYF.

This clonotype was observed a handful of times. The chain employs TRBV7-9 and TRBJ2-2; D ambiguous. Deletions cut 6 bases from V and 0 bases from J, with 8 bases between. This CDR3 has 14 amino acids. Per germline, CDR1 SEHNR and CDR2 FQNEAQ (reference sequence). The CDR3 region is CASRGRTNTGELFF. The CDR3 DNA follows: TGTGCCAGCAGAGGAAGGACGAACACCGGGGAGCTGTTTTTT. Looking up the rest from reference TRBV7-9 and TRBJ2-2 gives the full variable domain: DTGVSQNPRHKITKRGQNVTFRCDPISEHNRLYWYRQTLGQGPEFLTYFQNEAQLEKSRLLSDRFSAERPKGSFSTLEIQRTEQGDSAMYLCASRGRTNTGELFFGEGSRLTVL.

The chain combines TRBV5-4 with TRBJ2-3; D remains unclear. The V gene's germline CDR1 is SGHNT and CDR2 YYREEE (reference sequence). The ends were cut back, 1 base at V and 4 bases at J, with 7 bases in the middle. The length of the CDR3 is 13 residues. This CDR3 is CASSLQGPDTQYF. Here the CDR3 DNA reads TGTGCCAGCAGCTTGCAAGGACCAGATACGCAGTATTTT.

The V and J genes are TRBV5-6 and TRBJ2-3; unclear D gene. V dropped 4 bases and J dropped 0 bases, with 12 bases sitting between them. Per the germline V gene, CDR1 is SGHDT and CDR2 is YYEEEE. The length of the CDR3 is 15 residues. The CDR3 spells CASSEPRASTDTQYF. The CDR3 bases are TGTGCCAGCAGCGAACCTCGGGCTAGCACAGATACGCAGTATTTT.